This passage covers 19 T cell receptor beta chains from one sample sequenced in a study of T cell responses to AZD1222 COVID-19 vaccine (dated by TCRdb to the early 2020s). Per the publication, the time point label means: baseline before first vaccination. The method behind the library was the immunoSEQ multiplex PCR assay. Not all clones reach the TCRdb copy of this immuneACCESS table, which keeps in-frame sequences only. Checked studies attribute under half of the gap to unresolved V genes and leave the rest unexplained. The sample table contains 130,000 or so clones; only one count was recorded for roughly nine tenths of them. The ten largest clones represent about 1.9% of the sample. The starting material was peripheral blood, obtained on day 0 of AZD1222 vaccination. These receptors were collected from an adult in good health.

This clone was seen just once. J is TRBJ2-3 and V is TRBV6-4; D is uncertain. The germline gives CDR1 MRHNA, CDR2 SNTAGT. The V end was cut by 7 bases, the J end by 5 bases, with 7 bases between. The CDR3 spans 11 residues. The CDR3 nucleotides are TGTGCCAGCATGAGTGGAGATACGCAGTATTTT. Translating it yields CASMSGDTQYF.

V usage is TRBV7-2 and J usage is TRBJ1-6, with D possibly matching TRBD1 (6 bases). The CDR3 has 15 residues. Germline CDR1 SGHTA, CDR2 FQGNSA. The V end was cut by 1 base, the J end by 8 bases, with 12 bases between. CDR3 amino acids: CASSLDGGADSPLHF. CDR3 bases: TGTGCCAGCAGCTTAGATGGGGGGGCGGATTCACCCCTCCACTTT.

J is TRBJ2-2 and V is TRBV6-4; D is uncertain. Germline V gene lookup returns CDR1 MRHNA and CDR2 SNTAGT. CDR3 length equals 14 residues. V lost 2 bases, J lost 5 bases, and 9 bases lay in between. In DNA form, the CDR3 reads TGTGCCAGCAGTGACAACAGAGATACCGGGGAGCTGTTTTTT. This codes for CASSDNRDTGELFF.

The chain joins TRBV30 to TRBJ1-2, with 7 bases aligning to TRBD1. This CDR3 has 12 residues. The trim removed 2 bases at V and 7 bases at J, leaving 4 bases unmatched. Germline V lookup: CDR1 GTSNPN, CDR2 SVGIG (reference sequence). The CDR3, as DNA: TGTGCCTGGAGTTATACAGGGGTTGGCTACACCTTC. Residues: CAWSYTGVGYTF.

The chain has TRBV6-4 and TRBJ2-6, with D possibly being TRBD1 (5 bases). This CDR3 has 15 residues. The V end lost 3 bases, the J end lost 1 base, and 7 bases lay between the germline ends. Germline V gives CDR1 MRHNA, CDR2 SNTAGT. This chain's CDR3 is CASSDGASGANVLTF. Here the CDR3 DNA reads TGTGCCAGCAGTGATGGGGCTTCTGGGGCCAACGTCCTGACTTTC.

This chain links TRBV5-6 with TRBJ2-3; D not resolved. CDR3 length: 13 amino acids. V was pared by 2 bases and J by 3 bases, with 7 bases between. Germline V gene data show CDR1 as SGHDT and CDR2 as YYEEEE. CDR3 in amino acids: CASSLGRTDTQYF. Written as DNA, the CDR3 is TGTGCCAGCAGCTTAGGCAGGACAGATACGCAGTATTTT.

The genes are TRBV7-2 and TRBJ1-5, with unresolved D. V lost 5 bases to trimming and J lost 2 bases, with 10 bases between them. The germline V gene has CDR1 SGHTA and CDR2 FQGNSA. This CDR3 comprises 14 residues. The CDR3 sequence: CASSPTGGNQPQHF. As DNA, the CDR3 is TGTGCCAGCAGCCCTACCGGGGGCAATCAGCCCCAGCATTTT. The whole variable domain, filled in from reference TRBV7-2 and TRBJ1-5, reads GAGVSQSPSNKVTEKGKDVELRCDPISGHTALYWYRQSLGQGLEFLIYFQGNSAPDKSGLPSDRFSAERTGGSVSTLTIQRTQQEDSAVYLCASSPTGGNQPQHFGDGTRLSIL.

A single count supports this clone. The rearrangement uses TRBV19 and TRBJ2-7; unclear D gene. The germline V gene encodes CDR1 LNHDA and CDR2 SQIVND (reference sequence). V was clipped by 1 base and J by 6 bases, with 10 bases between them. The CDR3 runs 13 residues. The CDR3 DNA sequence: TGTGCCAGTAGTATAGTTCCGGACCGCGAGCAGTACTTC. Translation: CASSIVPDREQYF.

V is TRBV9 and J is TRBJ2-2; TRBD2 matches 10 bases. After removal of 3 bases from V and 10 bases from J, the junction contained 9 bases not matched to a gene. The germline V gene encodes CDR1 SGDLS and CDR2 YYNGEE. CDR3 size: 15 residues. CDR3 in amino acids: CASSASGLAGEELFF. DNA for the CDR3: TGTGCCAGCAGCGCGTCGGGGCTAGCGGGGGAGGAGCTGTTTTTT.

The V gene is TRBV4-1, the J gene TRBJ1-1; weak D call: TRBD1 (5 bases). V was shortened by 0 bases and J by 3 bases, with 11 bases between the two germline ends. This CDR3 is 15 amino acids long. The germline gives CDR1 MGHRA, CDR2 YSYEKL. CDR3 sequence (DNA): TGCGCCAGCAGCCAAGATCGGGCAGGGTACACTGAAGCTTTCTTT. It is translated as CASSQDRAGYTEAFF.

The chain uses TRBV18 and TRBJ2-7; a possible D gene is TRBD2 (5 bases). This CDR3 is built from 16 residues. Trimming removed 6 bases from V and 2 bases from J, with 20 bases in between. CDR1 and CDR2 from the germline V gene are KGHSH and LQKENI. The CDR3 protein is CASSQNPGSSTYEQYF. The CDR3 DNA follows: TGTGCCAGCTCTCAGAACCCGGGGTCCTCTACCTACGAGCAGTACTTC.

J is TRBJ1-5 and V is TRBV9, with D possibly matching TRBD1 (5 bases). The germline V gene encodes CDR1 SGDLS and CDR2 YYNGEE. Trimming cost V 4 bases and J 6 bases, with 14 bases left between them. This CDR3 region has 14 residues. CDR3 region: CASSPRDGRQPQHF. CDR3 DNA sequence: TGTGCCAGCAGCCCCCGGGACGGGCGTCAGCCCCAGCATTTT.

This clone was found a few times. This sequence joins TRBV14 and TRBJ2-5, with no clear D. V was clipped by 0 bases and J by 2 bases, with 4 bases between them. This CDR3 comprises 13 residues. Germline V gives CDR1 SGHDN, CDR2 FVKESK. This CDR3 is CASSQDRQETQYF. In DNA form, the CDR3 reads TGTGCCAGCAGCCAAGATCGGCAAGAGACCCAGTACTTC.

The chain has TRBV6-5 and TRBJ1-2, with D perhaps matching TRBD1 (5 bases). Germline V CDR1 and CDR2: MNHEY, SVGAGI. V was shortened by 5 bases and J by 4 bases, with 8 bases between the two germline ends. This CDR3 is 12 amino acids long. This chain's CDR3 is CASSPGGYGYTF. In nucleotides, the CDR3 is TGTGCCAGCAGTCCCGGGGGCTATGGCTACACCTTC.

The chain has TRBV5-1 and TRBJ2-1; 15 bases line up with TRBD2. The CDR3 length is 16 residues. The trim removed 0 bases at V and 6 bases at J, leaving 1 base unmatched. CDR1 and CDR2 (germline): SGHRS, YFSETQ. This chain's CDR3 is CASSLGTSGGANEQFF. CDR3 nucleotides: TGCGCCAGCAGCTTGGGGACTAGCGGGGGGGCCAATGAGCAGTTCTTC.

This clone was recorded only once. The chain has TRBV19 and TRBJ1-6, with no clear D. V lost 2 bases and J lost 3, with 14 bases in between. CDR1 is LNHDA and CDR2 is SQIVND in the germline V gene (reference sequence). CDR3 length: 17 amino acids. The CDR3 DNA reads TGTGCCAGTAGTATATCCTGGCGGCTAGACTATAATTCACCCCTCCACTTT. Amino acid sequence: CASSISWRLDYNSPLHF.

This CDR3 is CASSGASGTQYF. The CDR3 region has the DNA TGTGCCAGCAGCGGCGCGTCCGGTACGCAGTATTTT. The V call is TRBV13, the J call TRBJ2-3; no clear D gene. This CDR3 region has 12 residues. CDR1 and CDR2 (germline): PRHDT, FYEKMQ (reference sequence). V was shortened by 5 bases and J by 8 bases, with 11 bases between the two germline ends.

The rearrangement links TRBV7-3 to TRBJ2-3; 9 positions agree with TRBD1. The CDR3 runs to 16 residues. The V segment lost 5 bases and the J segment 4 bases; nucleotides outside the gene matches: 10. Germline CDR1 SGHTA, CDR2 FQGTGA. The CDR3 spells CASSPVGTGKADTQYF. CDR3 DNA sequence: TGTGCCAGCAGCCCCGTGGGGACAGGGAAGGCAGATACGCAGTATTTT.

DNA for the CDR3: TGTGCCAGCAGCTTAGCACAGGGGTTTAGGGAGACCCAGTACTTC. Translated: CASSLAQGFRETQYF. The V call is TRBV7-9, the J call TRBJ2-5, with 7 bases aligning to TRBD1. The junction had 6 bases not matched to a gene; V was cut back by 0 bases and J by 5 bases. Germline CDR1 SEHNR, CDR2 FQNEAQ (reference sequence). The CDR3 is made up of 15 amino acids.